The 9 T cell receptor beta chains below all came from one sample that was sequenced in a study of graft-versus-host responses after intestinal transplantation. TCRdb's table, derived via immunoSEQ multiplex PCR, lists solely in-frame clones and lacks some. This sample yields fewer than 30,000 clones, of which 87% are seen a single time; around a tenth belongs to the top ten. Here the sequenced sample was PBMCs, taken about 420 days after intestinal transplantation. The receptors were sampled from a human patient who received an intestinal transplant, so some T cells may come from the graft donor.

The J gene is TRBJ2-7, the V gene TRBV11-1; D may correspond to TRBD1 or TRBD2 (5 bases each). Trimming removed 6 bases at V and 3 bases at J, with 9 bases between. The germline V gene encodes CDR1 SGHAT and CDR2 FQDESV (reference sequence). The CDR3 is made up of 12 amino acids. The CDR3 here is CASRGDRYEQYF. Here the CDR3 DNA reads TGTGCCAGCAGGGGGGACCGCTACGAGCAGTACTTC.

The chain carries TRBV7-2 and TRBJ1-2; D uncertain. V was clipped by 5 bases and J by 0 bases, with 10 bases between them. The CDR3 is made up of 14 amino acids. Germline V gene data show CDR1 as SGHTA and CDR2 as FQGNSA. This chain's CDR3 is CASSRIVSNYGYTF. Written as DNA, the CDR3 is TGTGCCAGCAGCCGGATTGTATCTAACTATGGCTACACCTTC.

The chain uses TRBV19 and TRBJ2-1, with 9 bases aligning to TRBD1. Germline V gene sequence: CDR1 LNHDA, CDR2 SQIVND (reference sequence). The CDR3 is 17 amino acids. The trim removed 8 bases at V and 8 bases at J, leaving 19 bases unmatched. The CDR3 reads CASRTFAGTGYGDEQFF. The CDR3 DNA reads as TGTGCCAGTCGAACCTTCGCCGGGACAGGGTACGGCGATGAGCAGTTCTTC.

This chain connects TRBV19 to TRBJ1-5; the D is unclear. Trimming shortened V by 8 bases and J by 5 bases, and 19 bases separated the two germline ends. CDR1 is LNHDA and CDR2 is SQIVND in the germline V gene (reference sequence). The CDR3 length is 15 residues. The CDR3 DNA is TGTGCCAGTGAAGCTGGGAGGGTCATATATCAGCCCCAGCATTTT. Translating it yields CASEAGRVIYQPQHF. The full variable domain, its missing parts supplied by reference TRBV19 and TRBJ1-5, is DGGITQSPKYLFRKEGQNVTLSCEQNLNHDAMYWYRQDPGQGLRLIYYSQIVNDFQKGDIAEGYSVSREKKESFPLTVTSAQKNPTAFYLCASEAGRVIYQPQHFGDGTRLSIL.

J is TRBJ2-1 and V is TRBV19, with a tentative D call TRBD2 (6 bases). This CDR3 contains 16 residues. V lost 2 bases, J lost 2 bases, and 13 bases lay in between. Germline V gives CDR1 LNHDA, CDR2 SQIVND (reference sequence). DNA for the CDR3: TGTGCCAGTAGTATATTAGGAGGGTTGACCTACAATGAGCAGTTCTTC. This encodes CASSILGGLTYNEQFF.

This clone appeared a single time. V gene TRBV6-5 combines with J gene TRBJ1-1; D gene unclear. The CDR3 covers 13 residues. V dropped 5 bases and J dropped 5 bases, with 12 bases sitting between them. Germline assignment: CDR1 MNHEY and CDR2 SVGAGI. CDR3 amino acids: CASSKRVWTEAFF. The CDR3 coding sequence is TGTGCCAGCAGTAAAAGGGTGTGGACTGAAGCTTTCTTT.

The chain uses TRBV28 and TRBJ1-5; no reliable D call. Germline V gene lookup returns CDR1 MDHEN and CDR2 SYDVKM. The CDR3 runs 16 residues. Trimming stripped 3 bases from V and 0 bases from J, with 12 bases between. CDR3: CASSFVSVYSNQPQHF. The CDR3 DNA sequence: TGTGCCAGCAGTTTCGTTTCGGTTTATAGCAATCAGCCCCAGCATTTT.

This sequence joins TRBV7-3 and TRBJ2-7; 11 nucleotides line up with TRBD1. V was pared by 2 bases and J by 3 bases, with 3 bases of the junction left unmatched. The CDR3 contains 15 residues. CDR1 is SGHTA and CDR2 is FQGTGA in the germline V gene. CDR3 region: CASSLGQGALYEQYF. In DNA, the CDR3 is TGTGCCAGCAGCTTAGGACAGGGGGCTCTCTACGAGCAGTACTTC.

This chain connects TRBV6-1 to TRBJ2-1; TRBD2 agrees at 8 bases. Unmatched junction bases numbered 4, after V lost 3 bases and J lost 9 bases. Germline CDR1 and CDR2: MNHNS and SASEGT. This CDR3 spans 13 amino acids. The CDR3 region has the DNA TGTGCCAGCAGTGATGCGGGGGGTTTTGAGCAGTTCTTC. Protein sequence: CASSDAGGFEQFF.